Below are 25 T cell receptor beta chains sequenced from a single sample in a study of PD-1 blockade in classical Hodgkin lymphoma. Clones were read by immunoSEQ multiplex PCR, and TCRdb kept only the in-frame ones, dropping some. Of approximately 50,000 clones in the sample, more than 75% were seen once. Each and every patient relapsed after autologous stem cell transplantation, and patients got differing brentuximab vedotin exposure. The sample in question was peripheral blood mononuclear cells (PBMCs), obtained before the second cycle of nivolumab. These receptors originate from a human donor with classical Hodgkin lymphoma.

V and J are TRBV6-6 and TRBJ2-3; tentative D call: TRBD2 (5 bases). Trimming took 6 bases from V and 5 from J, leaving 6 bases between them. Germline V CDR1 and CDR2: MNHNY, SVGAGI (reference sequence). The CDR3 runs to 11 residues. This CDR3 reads CASSRGDTQYF. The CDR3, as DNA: TGTGCCAGCAGCCGGGGAGATACGCAGTATTTT.

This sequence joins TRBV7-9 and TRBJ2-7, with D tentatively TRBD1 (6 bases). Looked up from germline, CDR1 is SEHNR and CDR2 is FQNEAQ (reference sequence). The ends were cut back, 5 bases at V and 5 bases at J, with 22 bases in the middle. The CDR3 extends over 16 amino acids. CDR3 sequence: CASSDPEGITGNEQYF. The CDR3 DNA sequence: TGTGCCAGCAGCGATCCAGAGGGAATAACAGGGAACGAGCAGTACTTC.

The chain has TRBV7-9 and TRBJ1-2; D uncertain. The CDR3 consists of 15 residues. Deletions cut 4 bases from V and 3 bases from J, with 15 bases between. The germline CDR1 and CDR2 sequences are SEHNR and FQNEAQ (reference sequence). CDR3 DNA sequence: TGTGCCAGCAGCTCACCAGGTGAAGGGCACTATGGCTACACCTTC. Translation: CASSSPGEGHYGYTF.

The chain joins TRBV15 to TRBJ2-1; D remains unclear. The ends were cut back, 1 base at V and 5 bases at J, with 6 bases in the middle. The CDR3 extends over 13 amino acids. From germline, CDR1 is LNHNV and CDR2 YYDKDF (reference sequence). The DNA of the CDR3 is TGTGCCACCAGCAGAGCACGCCACAATGAGCAGTTCTTC. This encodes CATSRARHNEQFF.

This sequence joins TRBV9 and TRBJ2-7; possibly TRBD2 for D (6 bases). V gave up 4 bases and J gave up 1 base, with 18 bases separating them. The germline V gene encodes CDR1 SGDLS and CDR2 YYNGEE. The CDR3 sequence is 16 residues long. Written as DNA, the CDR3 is TGTGCCAGCAGCCCAGTCGGGGGAGCCTCTTCCTACGAGCAGTACTTC. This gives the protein CASSPVGGASSYEQYF.

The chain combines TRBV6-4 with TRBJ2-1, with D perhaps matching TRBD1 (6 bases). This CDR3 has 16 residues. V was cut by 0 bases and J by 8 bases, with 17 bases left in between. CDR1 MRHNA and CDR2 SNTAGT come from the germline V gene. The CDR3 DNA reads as TGTGCCAGCAGTGACTCAGGGGTACAGGGTTTCGATGAGCAGTTCTTC. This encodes CASSDSGVQGFDEQFF.

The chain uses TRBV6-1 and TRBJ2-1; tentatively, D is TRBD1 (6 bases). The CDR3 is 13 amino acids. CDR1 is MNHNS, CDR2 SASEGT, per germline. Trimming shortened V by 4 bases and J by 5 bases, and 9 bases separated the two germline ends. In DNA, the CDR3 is TGTGCCAGCAGTGGACAGGCGAACAATGAGCAGTTCTTC. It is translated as CASSGQANNEQFF.

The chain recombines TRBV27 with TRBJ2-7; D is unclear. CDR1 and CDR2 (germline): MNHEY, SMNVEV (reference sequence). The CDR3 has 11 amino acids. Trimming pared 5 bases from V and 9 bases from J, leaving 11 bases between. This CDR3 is CASSPPPGQYF. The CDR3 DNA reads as TGTGCCAGCAGTCCTCCTCCGGGGCAGTACTTC.

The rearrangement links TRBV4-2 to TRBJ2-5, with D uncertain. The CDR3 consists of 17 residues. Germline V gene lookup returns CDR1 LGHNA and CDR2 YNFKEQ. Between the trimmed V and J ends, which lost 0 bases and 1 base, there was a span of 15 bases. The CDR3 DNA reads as TGTGCCAGCAGCCAAGATGTGGCCGACGTCGTCCAAGAGACCCAGTACTTC. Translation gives CASSQDVADVVQETQYF.

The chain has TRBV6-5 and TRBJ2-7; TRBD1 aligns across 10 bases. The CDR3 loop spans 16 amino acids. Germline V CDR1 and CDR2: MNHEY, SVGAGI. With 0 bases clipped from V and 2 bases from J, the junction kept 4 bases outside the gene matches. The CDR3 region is CASSYSGTGVPYEQYF. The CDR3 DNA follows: TGTGCCAGCAGTTACTCCGGGACAGGGGTTCCCTACGAGCAGTACTTC.

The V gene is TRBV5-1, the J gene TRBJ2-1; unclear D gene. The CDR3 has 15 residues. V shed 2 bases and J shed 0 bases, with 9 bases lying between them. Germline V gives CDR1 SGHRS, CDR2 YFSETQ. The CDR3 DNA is TGCGCCAGCAGCTTTGAGGCAAGCTCCTACAATGAGCAGTTCTTC. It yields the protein CASSFEASSYNEQFF.

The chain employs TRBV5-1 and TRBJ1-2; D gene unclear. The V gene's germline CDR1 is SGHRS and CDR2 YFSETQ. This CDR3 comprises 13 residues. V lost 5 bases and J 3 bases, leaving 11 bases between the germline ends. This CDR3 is CASSSNSYYGYTF. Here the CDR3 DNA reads TGCGCCAGCAGTTCTAACAGCTACTATGGCTACACCTTC.

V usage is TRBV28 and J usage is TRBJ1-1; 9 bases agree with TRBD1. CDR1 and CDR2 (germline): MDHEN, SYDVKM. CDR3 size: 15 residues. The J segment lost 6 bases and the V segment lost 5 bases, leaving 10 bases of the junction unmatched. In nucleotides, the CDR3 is TGTGCCAGCAGTAGCGGACAGGGGATAAACCCTGAAGCTTTCTTT. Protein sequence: CASSSGQGINPEAFF.

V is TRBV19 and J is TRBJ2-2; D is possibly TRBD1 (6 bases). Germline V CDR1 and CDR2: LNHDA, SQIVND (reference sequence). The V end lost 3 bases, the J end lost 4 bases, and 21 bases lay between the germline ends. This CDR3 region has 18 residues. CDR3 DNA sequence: TGTGCCAGTAGTATCCGTTTGGGGGCAGGGATAGGCACCGGGGAGCTGTTTTTT. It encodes CASSIRLGAGIGTGELFF.

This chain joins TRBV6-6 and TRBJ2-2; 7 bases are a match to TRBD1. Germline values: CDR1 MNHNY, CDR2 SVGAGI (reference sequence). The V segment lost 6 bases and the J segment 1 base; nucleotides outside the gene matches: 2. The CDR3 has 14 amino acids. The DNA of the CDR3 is TGTGCCAGCAGCCGACAGGGGAACACCGGGGAGCTGTTTTTT. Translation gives CASSRQGNTGELFF.

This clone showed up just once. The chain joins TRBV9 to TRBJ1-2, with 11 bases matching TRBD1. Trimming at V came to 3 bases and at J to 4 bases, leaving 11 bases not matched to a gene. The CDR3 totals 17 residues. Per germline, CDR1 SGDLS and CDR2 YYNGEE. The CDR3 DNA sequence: TGTGCCAGCAGCGCCAGTCCGGACAGGGGGCACGGCTATGGCTACACCTTC. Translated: CASSASPDRGHGYGYTF.

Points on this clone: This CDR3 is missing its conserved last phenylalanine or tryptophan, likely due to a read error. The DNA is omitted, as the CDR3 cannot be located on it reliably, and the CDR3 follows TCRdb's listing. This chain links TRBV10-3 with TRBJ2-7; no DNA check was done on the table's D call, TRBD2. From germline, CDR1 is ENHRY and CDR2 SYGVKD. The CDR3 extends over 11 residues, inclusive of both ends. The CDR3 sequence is CAISKGLGASP.

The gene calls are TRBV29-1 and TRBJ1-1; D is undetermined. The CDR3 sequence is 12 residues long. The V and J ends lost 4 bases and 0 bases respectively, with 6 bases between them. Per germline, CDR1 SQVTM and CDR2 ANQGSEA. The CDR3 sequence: CSVGTVNTEAFF. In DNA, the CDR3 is TGCAGCGTTGGAACGGTGAACACTGAAGCTTTCTTT.

The CDR3 DNA sequence: TGTGCCAGCAGAATAAGTGCGTCTTTGAATGAGCAGTTCTTC. Translating it yields CASRISASLNEQFF. J is TRBJ2-1 and V is TRBV7-9; D is unclear. Germline V CDR1 and CDR2: SEHNR, FQNEAQ (reference sequence). V was pared by 6 bases and J by 7 bases, with 16 bases between. This CDR3 is built from 14 residues.

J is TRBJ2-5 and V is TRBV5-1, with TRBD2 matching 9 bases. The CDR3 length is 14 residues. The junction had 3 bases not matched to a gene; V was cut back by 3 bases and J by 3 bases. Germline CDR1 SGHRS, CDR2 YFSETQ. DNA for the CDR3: TGCGCCAGCAGCTGGCCTAGCGGGGAAGAGACCCAGTACTTC. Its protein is CASSWPSGEETQYF.

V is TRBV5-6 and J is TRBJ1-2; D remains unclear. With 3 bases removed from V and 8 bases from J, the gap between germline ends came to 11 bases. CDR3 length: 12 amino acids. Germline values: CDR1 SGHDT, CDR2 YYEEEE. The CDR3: CASSSRTRGYTF. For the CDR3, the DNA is TGTGCCAGCAGCTCACGGACTCGAGGCTACACCTTC. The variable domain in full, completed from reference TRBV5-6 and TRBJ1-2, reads DAGVTQSPTHLIKTRGQQVTLRCSPKSGHDTVSWYQQALGQGPQFIFQYYEEEERQRGNFPDRFSGHQFPNYSSELNVNALLLGDSALYLCASSSRTRGYTFGSGTRLTVV.

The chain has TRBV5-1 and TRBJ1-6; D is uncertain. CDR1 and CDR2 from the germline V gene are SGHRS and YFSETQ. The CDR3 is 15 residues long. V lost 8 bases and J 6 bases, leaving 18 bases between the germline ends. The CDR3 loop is CASQYGGQANSPLHF. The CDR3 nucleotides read TGCGCCAGTCAATACGGAGGGCAAGCTAATTCACCCCTCCACTTT.

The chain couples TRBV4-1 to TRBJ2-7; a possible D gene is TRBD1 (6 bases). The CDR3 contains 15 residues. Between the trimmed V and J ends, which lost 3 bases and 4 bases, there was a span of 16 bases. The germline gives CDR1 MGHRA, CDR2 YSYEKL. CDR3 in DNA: TGCGCCAGCAGCCACCAGGCCAGGGGCCCATACGAGCAGTACTTC. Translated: CASSHQARGPYEQYF.

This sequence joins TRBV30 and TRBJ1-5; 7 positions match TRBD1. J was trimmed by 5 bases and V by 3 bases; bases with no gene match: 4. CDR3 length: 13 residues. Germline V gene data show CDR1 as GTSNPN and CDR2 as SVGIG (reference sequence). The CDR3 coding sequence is TGTGCCTGGAGCCAAACAGGGGATCAGCCCCAGCATTTT. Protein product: CAWSQTGDQPQHF.

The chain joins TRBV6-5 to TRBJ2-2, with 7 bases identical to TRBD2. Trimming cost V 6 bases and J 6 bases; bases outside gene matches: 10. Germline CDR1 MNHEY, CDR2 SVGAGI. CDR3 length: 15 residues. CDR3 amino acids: CASSVGGGVSGELFF. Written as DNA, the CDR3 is TGTGCCAGCAGCGTAGGCGGGGGAGTATCCGGGGAGCTGTTTTTT.